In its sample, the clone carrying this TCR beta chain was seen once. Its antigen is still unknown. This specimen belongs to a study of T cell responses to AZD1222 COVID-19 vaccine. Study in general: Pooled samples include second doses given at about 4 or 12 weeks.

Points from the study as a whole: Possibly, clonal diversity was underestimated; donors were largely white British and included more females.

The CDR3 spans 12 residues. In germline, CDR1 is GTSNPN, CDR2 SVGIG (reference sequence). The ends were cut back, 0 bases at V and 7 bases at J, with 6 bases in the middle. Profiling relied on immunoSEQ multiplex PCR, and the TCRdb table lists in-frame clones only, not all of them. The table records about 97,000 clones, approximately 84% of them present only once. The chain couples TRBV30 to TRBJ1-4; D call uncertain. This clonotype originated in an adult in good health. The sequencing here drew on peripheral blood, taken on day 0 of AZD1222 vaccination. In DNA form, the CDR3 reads TGTGCCTGGAGTGTAGGAGTTGAAAAACTGTTTTTT. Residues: CAWSVGVEKLFF.